This T cell receptor beta chain was profiled in a study of T cell clonality in common variable immunodeficiency. General study results and limits: CVID subjects showed higher TCRbeta clonality than healthy controls.

Some clones are missing from TCRdb's copy, which holds only in-frame ones; the method was immunoSEQ multiplex PCR. The sample contains approximately 34,000 clones, none of them singletons. The CDR3 extends over 18 amino acids. CDR1 and CDR2 (germline): LGHNA, YNFKEQ. Caucasian heritage predominated among both patients and controls. Blood samples were heparinized, about 5 to 9 ml per donor. In this sample, this clone turned up many times. No antigen is known for it. One junction end disagrees with the germline gene, perhaps due to a read error. Coverage ceases 3 residues before the CDR3 finishes, and the germline J gene fills in the end.

The source material was peripheral blood mononuclear cells. The chain joins TRBV4-2 to TRBJ2-2; TRBD2 matches 12 bases. The clonotype originates from a person aged 18 to 75 in good health. CDR3 bases read: TGCGCCAGCAGCCAAGAACTAGCGGGAGGACAGAACACCGGGGAG. Its protein is CASSQELAGGQNTGE. The complete CDR3 sequence is CASSQELAGGQNTGELFF.